These 26 T cell receptor beta chains share one sample of origin, sequenced in a study of technical replicates of blood from several donors. Sequenced by immunoSEQ multiplex PCR; TCRdb stores in-frame clones only, minus some. The sample records tens of thousands of clones, more than 70% being singletons. The sample taken for sequencing was PBMCs. The receptors were gathered from a human donor in good health. Some clones in this sample may be carry-over from other donors' samples.

The chain joins TRBV5-4 to TRBJ2-3, with 7 nucleotides matching TRBD2. V was pared by 1 base and J by 2 bases, with 1 base of the junction left unmatched. The CDR3 sequence is 14 residues long. CDR1 and CDR2 from the germline V gene are SGHNT and YYREEE (reference sequence). CDR3 coding DNA: TGTGCCAGCAGCTTGCTAGCGGACACAGATACGCAGTATTTT. Translation gives CASSLLADTDTQYF.

This clone has a single count. The V and J genes are TRBV7-6 and TRBJ1-4, with 8 bases fitting TRBD1. V was pared by 5 bases and J by 8 bases, with 7 bases of the junction left unmatched. CDR1 and CDR2 from the germline V gene are SGHVS and FNYEAQ. The CDR3 contains 14 residues. The CDR3: CASSLRTGREKLFF. CDR3 DNA: TGTGCCAGCAGCCTCCGGACAGGGCGAGAAAAACTGTTTTTT.

The chain carries TRBV7-2 and TRBJ1-3; TRBD1 matches at 9 bases. The V gene's germline CDR1 is SGHTA and CDR2 FQGNSA. The J segment lost 5 bases and the V segment lost 4 bases, leaving 3 bases of the junction unmatched. The CDR3 is made up of 14 amino acids. CDR3 nucleotides: TGTGCCAGCAGCTCTGGGACAGGGCGAAACACCATATATTTT. It encodes CASSSGTGRNTIYF.

This clone was counted only a few times. J is TRBJ1-2 and V is TRBV30; D is possibly TRBD1 (6 bases). Trimming removed 4 bases at V and 6 bases at J, with 15 bases between. Germline V lookup: CDR1 GTSNPN, CDR2 SVGIG (reference sequence). The CDR3 sequence is 13 residues long. The CDR3 spells CAWMRGARNGYTF. The CDR3 DNA sequence: TGTGCCTGGATGCGGGGGGCGCGTAATGGCTACACCTTC.

This clone was recorded a few times. The rearrangement joins TRBV20-1 to TRBJ1-1, with D perhaps matching TRBD1 (5 bases). V was shortened by 6 bases and J by 8 bases, with 13 bases between the two germline ends. Germline V CDR1 and CDR2: DFQATT, SNEGSKA (reference sequence). This CDR3 contains 11 residues. The CDR3 DNA is TGCAGTGCCCTAGGGGCCCCGGAAGCTTTCTTT. This encodes CSALGAPEAFF.

CDR3 bases: TGCGCCAGCAGCCAAGAAACCACAGGGGGCTATGGCTACACCTTC. Amino acids: CASSQETTGGYGYTF. The genes are TRBV4-1 and TRBJ1-2, with 8 nucleotides matching TRBD1. Germline CDR1 reads MGHRA; CDR2 reads YSYEKL. This CDR3 has 15 residues. Losses at the gene ends were 0 bases for V and 4 bases for J; bases not matched to a gene: 4.

The chain has TRBV14 and TRBJ2-1; D might be TRBD2 (6 bases). CDR1 is SGHDN, CDR2 FVKESK, per germline. V lost 0 bases, J lost 7 bases, and 10 bases lay in between. This CDR3 region has 14 residues. In DNA form, the CDR3 reads TGTGCCAGCAGCCAAGATTTGGAGGGGAATGAGCAGTTCTTC. It codes for CASSQDLEGNEQFF.

The V gene is TRBV27, the J gene TRBJ2-5; 10 bases agree with TRBD1. Trimming at V came to 6 bases and at J to 5 bases, leaving 9 bases not matched to a gene. The CDR3 sequence is 15 residues long. Germline V gene sequence: CDR1 MNHEY, CDR2 SMNVEV (reference sequence). The CDR3, as DNA: TGTGCCAGCAGACTCCCCGGACAGGGGGAGGAGACCCAGTACTTC. Its protein is CASRLPGQGEETQYF.

This chain's CDR3 is CASSPGQEAFF. CDR3 in DNA: TGCGCCAGCAGCCCGGGACAGGAAGCTTTCTTT. This sequence joins TRBV5-1 and TRBJ1-1; TRBD1 matches at 7 bases. V lost 4 bases to trimming and J lost 8 bases; unmatched junction nucleotides: 2. Germline CDR1 and CDR2: SGHRS and YFSETQ. The length of the CDR3 is 11 residues.

This chain connects TRBV5-6 to TRBJ1-2, with 7 positions matching TRBD1. Trimming at V came to 4 bases and at J to 6 bases, leaving 6 bases not matched to a gene. The CDR3 length is 13 residues. Looked up from germline, CDR1 is SGHDT and CDR2 is YYEEEE. CDR3 sequence reads: CASSRQGPDGYTF. In nucleotides, the CDR3 is TGTGCCAGCAGCCGACAGGGTCCCGATGGCTACACCTTC. Supplemented by reference TRBV5-6 and TRBJ1-2, the full variable domain reads DAGVTQSPTHLIKTRGQQVTLRCSPKSGHDTVSWYQQALGQGPQFIFQYYEEEERQRGNFPDRFSGHQFPNYSSELNVNALLLGDSALYLCASSRQGPDGYTFGSGTRLTVV.

The CDR3 region is CASSPLAGGIQETQYF. In nucleotides, the CDR3 is TGCGCCAGCAGCCCACTCGCGGGGGGAATCCAAGAGACCCAGTACTTC. The chain joins TRBV4-1 to TRBJ2-5, with 8 positions matching TRBD2. The CDR3 is made up of 16 amino acids. The V gene end was trimmed by 4 bases and the J gene end by 1 base; junction bases not matched to a gene: 8. Germline V gene lookup returns CDR1 MGHRA and CDR2 YSYEKL.

This clone was picked up one time. The chain links TRBV30 to TRBJ2-2; no definite D call. Germline CDR1 GTSNPN, CDR2 SVGIG (reference sequence). V gave up 7 bases and J gave up 4 bases, with 19 bases separating them. This CDR3 is built from 15 residues. The CDR3 region is CAFIPAITGTGELFF. The CDR3 DNA reads TGTGCCTTCATCCCGGCGATTACGGGCACCGGGGAGCTGTTTTTT.

This chain connects TRBV5-8 to TRBJ2-5, with TRBD1 matching over 12 bases. The ends lost 3 bases at V and 10 bases at J; junction bases unmatched: 4. This CDR3 spans 13 amino acids. The germline V gene has CDR1 SGHTS and CDR2 YDEGEE. The CDR3 spells CASSSGQGANQYF. The CDR3 DNA sequence: TGTGCCAGCAGCTCGGGACAGGGGGCCAACCAGTACTTC.

This sequence joins TRBV5-1 and TRBJ1-1; 7 bases fit TRBD1. The CDR3 runs 15 residues. CDR1 is SGHRS and CDR2 is YFSETQ in the germline V gene. V dropped 4 bases and J dropped 5; count of bases not matched to a gene: 11. This CDR3 is CASSQTGVIGTEAFF. In DNA, the CDR3 is TGCGCCAGCAGCCAAACAGGGGTAATCGGGACTGAAGCTTTCTTT.

V and J are TRBV6-5 and TRBJ2-5; D gene uncertain. Trimming took off 4 bases at V and 4 bases at J, with 10 bases between the two ends. Per the germline V gene, CDR1 is MNHEY and CDR2 is SVGAGI. The CDR3 covers 13 residues. In DNA, the CDR3 is TGTGCCAGCAGTTCCTACCGAGTAGAGACCCAGTACTTC. Its protein product is CASSSYRVETQYF.

V usage is TRBV5-1 and J usage is TRBJ1-4, with 10 bases fitting TRBD1. There are 16 residues in the CDR3. The V gene end was trimmed by 0 bases and the J gene end by 7 bases; junction bases not matched to a gene: 6. The germline gives CDR1 SGHRS, CDR2 YFSETQ. CDR3 bases: TGCGCCAGCAGCTTGGGTGACAGGGGGCAGGGTGAAAAACTGTTTTTT. Encoded protein: CASSLGDRGQGEKLFF. Variable domain in full (rest from reference TRBV5-1 and TRBJ1-4): KAGVTQTPRYLIKTRGQQVTLSCSPISGHRSVSWYQQTPGQGLQFLFEYFSETQRNKGNFPGRFSGRQFSNSRSEMNVSTLELGDSALYLCASSLGDRGQGEKLFFGSGTQLSVL.

This clone was observed a single time. The chain carries TRBV27 and TRBJ1-6; 10 bases fit TRBD1. The junction had 5 bases not matched to a gene; V was cut back by 4 bases and J by 8 bases. Germline V CDR1 and CDR2: MNHEY, SMNVEV (reference sequence). This CDR3 is built from 15 residues. CDR3 in amino acids: CASSSPGTGDSPLHF. For the CDR3, the DNA is TGTGCCAGCAGTTCCCCAGGGACAGGGGATTCACCCCTCCACTTT.

V usage is TRBV5-6 and J usage is TRBJ1-3; D gene unclear. The V gene lost 0 bases and the J gene lost 0 bases, with 7 bases spanning the gap. This CDR3 region has 15 residues. Germline CDR1 reads SGHDT; CDR2 reads YYEEEE. CDR3 sequence reads: CASSLGGVSGNTIYF. CDR3 coding DNA: TGTGCCAGCAGCTTGGGAGGCGTCTCTGGAAACACCATATATTTT.

V gene TRBV5-5 combines with J gene TRBJ1-3; 7 positions agree with TRBD1. CDR1 is SGHKS and CDR2 is YYEKEE in the germline V gene (reference sequence). The CDR3 loop spans 16 amino acids. The V and J ends lost 4 bases and 2 bases, in that order; junction bases with no gene match: 9. The CDR3 nucleotides are TGTGCCAGCAGCCGACAGGGAGGAAGGCCTGGAAACACCATATATTTT. Translating gives CASSRQGGRPGNTIYF.

This chain connects TRBV7-9 to TRBJ2-2; TRBD2 matches at 9 bases. The length of the CDR3 is 16 residues. Germline V gene lookup returns CDR1 SEHNR and CDR2 FQNEAQ (reference sequence). V dropped 7 bases and J dropped 1; count of bases not matched to a gene: 7. CDR3 amino acids: CASTKRLAVNTGELFF. In nucleotides, the CDR3 is TGTGCCAGCACTAAACGACTAGCGGTGAACACCGGGGAGCTGTTTTTT.

The chain employs TRBV15 and TRBJ1-3; D not certain. The CDR3 length is 16 residues. The germline V and J ends were trimmed by 0 bases and 0 bases, with 9 bases remaining between them. The germline gives CDR1 LNHNV, CDR2 YYDKDF (reference sequence). CDR3 protein: CATSRELRSSGNTIYF. For the CDR3, the DNA is TGTGCCACCAGCAGAGAGTTGAGGTCCTCTGGAAACACCATATATTTT.

This clone was observed a few times. The V gene is TRBV7-3, the J gene TRBJ1-1, with no clear D. The V end was cut by 1 base, the J end by 1 base, with 4 bases between. The CDR3 is 13 amino acids. Germline-derived CDR1 and CDR2 are SGHTA and FQGTGA. CDR3 in amino acids: CASSLMRNTEAFF. Here the CDR3 DNA reads TGTGCCAGCAGCTTAATGAGGAACACTGAAGCTTTCTTT.

The chain recombines TRBV28 with TRBJ1-2, with 9 bases matching TRBD1. The CDR3 runs to 15 residues. The germline gives CDR1 MDHEN, CDR2 SYDVKM. The V segment lost 6 bases and the J segment 3 bases; nucleotides outside the gene matches: 8. CDR3 region: CASRTDRGYHYGYTF. The DNA of the CDR3 is TGTGCCAGCAGGACGGACAGGGGCTACCACTATGGCTACACCTTC.

This clone has more than one count but fewer than ten. This chain uses TRBV20-1 with TRBJ1-6; no clear D. In germline, CDR1 is DFQATT, CDR2 SNEGSKA (reference sequence). The CDR3 runs 11 residues. Trimming pared 3 bases from V and 16 bases from J, leaving 13 bases between. Here the CDR3 DNA reads TGCAGTGCTAGTTCGCGGCGCCAGCTCCACTTT. It encodes CSASSRRQLHF.

This clone was found once. The chain carries TRBV5-1 and TRBJ2-1; no definite D call. Germline CDR1 SGHRS, CDR2 YFSETQ. The CDR3 consists of 12 residues. The V end lost 2 bases, the J end lost 9 bases, and 9 bases lay between the germline ends. The CDR3 DNA sequence: TGCGCCAGCAGCTTCGCGCTAGGTGAGCAGTTCTTC. Protein sequence: CASSFALGEQFF.

CDR3 DNA: TGCGCCAGCAGGCCATCGACAGGGGCCGGAAACACCATATATTTT. Its translation: CASRPSTGAGNTIYF. The genes are TRBV5-1 and TRBJ1-3; 8 nucleotides agree with TRBD1. The CDR3 length is 15 residues. V lost 5 bases, J lost 4 bases, and 8 bases stayed unmatched. CDR1 is SGHRS, CDR2 YFSETQ, per germline.